This T cell receptor beta chain was retrieved from a study of tumor and adjacent non-tumor tissue in lung cancer. The library came from three nested PCR rounds adapted from ARM-PCR protocols. TCRdb used MiXCR to reprocess the multiplex PCR reads, holding one entry per CDR3 protein. The table records tens of thousands of distinct CDR3 sequences, approximately 71% of them present only once. Findings and limits, study-wide: Patients with more diverse tumor TCRs had worse survival.

No cell sorting was done before RNA was extracted from the tissue. Germline V gives CDR1 SQVTM, CDR2 ANQGSEA. The CDR3 sequence is 15 residues long. This clonotype was recorded once. Its specificity is not known. Germline and junction disagree at one end, which may indicate a read error. V is TRBV29-1 and J is TRBJ2-3; 7 bases are a match to TRBD2. Sequencing was performed on lung tumor tissue. The clonotype originates from a woman in her sixties or seventies with non-small cell lung cancer. CDR3 nucleotide sequence: TGCAGCGCCGGAGGACTAGTGGAGGCCGGGGATACTCAGTATTTT. Translation: CSAGGLVEAGDTQYF.